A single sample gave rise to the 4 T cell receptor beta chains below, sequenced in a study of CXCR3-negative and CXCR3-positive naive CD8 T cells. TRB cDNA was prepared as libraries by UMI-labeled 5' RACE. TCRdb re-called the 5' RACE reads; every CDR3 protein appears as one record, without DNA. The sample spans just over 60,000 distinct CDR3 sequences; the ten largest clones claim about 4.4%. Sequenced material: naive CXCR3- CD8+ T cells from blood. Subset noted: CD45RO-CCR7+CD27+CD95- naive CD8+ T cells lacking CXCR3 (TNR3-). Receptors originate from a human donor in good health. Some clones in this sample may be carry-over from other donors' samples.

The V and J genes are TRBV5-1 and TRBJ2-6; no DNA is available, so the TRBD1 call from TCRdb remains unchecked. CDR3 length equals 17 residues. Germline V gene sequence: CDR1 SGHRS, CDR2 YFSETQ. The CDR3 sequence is CASSPDMAFSGANVLTF.

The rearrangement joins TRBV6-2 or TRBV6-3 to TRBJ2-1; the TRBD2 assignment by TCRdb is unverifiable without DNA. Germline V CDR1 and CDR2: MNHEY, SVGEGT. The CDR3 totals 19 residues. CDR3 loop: CASSYGARTSFEEHNEQFF.

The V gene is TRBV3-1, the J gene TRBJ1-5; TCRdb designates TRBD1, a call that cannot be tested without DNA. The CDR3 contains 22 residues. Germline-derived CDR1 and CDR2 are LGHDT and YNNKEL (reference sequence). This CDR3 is CASSQEGTDLRINGFSNQPQHF.

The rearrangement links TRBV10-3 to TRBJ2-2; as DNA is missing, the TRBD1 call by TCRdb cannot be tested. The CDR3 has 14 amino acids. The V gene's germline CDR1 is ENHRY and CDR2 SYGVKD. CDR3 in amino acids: CAISDAGGTGELFF.